This T cell receptor beta chain appears in the sequencing data of a study of cytomegalovirus exposure and HLA in healthy donors. General observations from the study: Later analysis showed TCR association rates varying by HLA locus, highest for DRB1 and lowest for HLA-C.

Concerning this clone itself: The antigen remains undetermined.

The V and J ends lost 0 bases and 4 bases respectively, with 4 bases between them. This CDR3 region has 14 residues. Per the germline V gene, CDR1 is KGHSH and CDR2 is LQKENI. Healthy bone marrow donors made up the donor group. 60 Vbeta and 13 Jbeta primers were used in PCR. Only in-frame clones appear in the TCRdb table, and some are missing; sequencing was by immunoSEQ multiplex PCR. The data contain about 160,000 clones, 79% of them singletons. The source of this sequence is a man aged 50 to 59 in good health and CMV-seropositive. This chain connects TRBV18 to TRBJ2-6; D gene unclear. Sequenced: PBMCs. DNA for the CDR3: TGTGCCAGCTCACCACCGGCCGGGGCCAACGTCCTGACTTTC. Its protein product is CASSPPAGANVLTF.